The 10 T cell receptor beta chains below all came from one sample that was sequenced in a study of blood T cell repertoires in COVID-19. Clones were sequenced by immunoSEQ multiplex PCR, and TCRdb holds only the in-frame ones, with some missing. The table lists some 260,000 clones, approximately 90% of them singletons. What was sequenced was peripheral blood. These receptors were collected from a young man with active or convalescent COVID-19.

The chain has TRBV18 and TRBJ1-2; 8 positions match TRBD1. Germline-derived CDR1 and CDR2 are KGHSH and LQKENI. The CDR3 extends over 15 amino acids. V lost 3 bases, J lost 3 bases, and 6 bases stayed unmatched. The CDR3, as DNA: TGTGCCAGCTCACCGAACAGGGGGGAATACTATGGCTACACCTTC. This codes for CASSPNRGEYYGYTF.

The V and J genes are TRBV7-3 and TRBJ2-1, with 9 bases aligning to TRBD1. The CDR3 length is 17 residues. J gave up 0 bases and V 2 bases, and 5 bases lay outside the gene matches. Germline assignment: CDR1 SGHTA and CDR2 FQGTGA. The CDR3 loop is CASSLAGTGSSYNEQFF. CDR3 DNA sequence: TGTGCCAGCAGCTTAGCCGGGACAGGGAGCTCCTACAATGAGCAGTTCTTC.

This rearrangement joins TRBV12-3 or TRBV12-4 to TRBJ1-2, with D maybe TRBD1 (5 bases). This CDR3 contains 13 residues. V gave up 3 bases and J gave up 2 bases, with 7 bases separating them. Here the CDR3 reads CASSFAGNYGYTF. CDR3 DNA sequence: TGTGCCAGCAGTTTCGCAGGGAACTATGGCTACACCTTC.

V and J are TRBV5-1 and TRBJ1-1, with unresolved D. V was shortened by 3 bases and J by 1 base, with 4 bases between the two germline ends. Per germline, CDR1 SGHRS and CDR2 YFSETQ. The CDR3 spans 12 residues. CDR3 in DNA: TGCGCCAGCAGCTGGGCGAACACTGAAGCTTTCTTT. Its translation: CASSWANTEAFF.

This clone was seen once. The V call is TRBV18, the J call TRBJ2-7, with a possible D match to TRBD2 (6 bases). The CDR3 runs 16 residues. Germline V gene data show CDR1 as KGHSH and CDR2 as LQKENI. Trimming removed 3 bases at V and 0 bases at J, with 15 bases between. The DNA of the CDR3 is TGTGCCAGCTCACCCCTCGGGGGTTCCCTCTCCTACGAGCAGTACTTC. Translating gives CASSPLGGSLSYEQYF.

The chain recombines TRBV6-5 with TRBJ1-2; tentatively, D is TRBD1 (5 bases). The germline V gene encodes CDR1 MNHEY and CDR2 SVGAGI. The length of the CDR3 is 13 residues. V dropped 2 bases and J dropped 12 bases, with 16 bases sitting between them. This chain's CDR3 is CASSYIFGSGDTF. The CDR3 DNA is TGTGCCAGCAGTTACATTTTCGGGTCGGGGGACACCTTC.

This chain connects TRBV11-2 to TRBJ2-7; unclear D gene. V was trimmed by 4 bases and J by 1 base, leaving 14 bases between them. Germline V gives CDR1 SGHAT, CDR2 FQNNGV. This CDR3 is built from 15 residues. The CDR3 nucleotides are TGTGCCAGCAGCTCTCAAATCACAGAGTCCTACGAGCAGTACTTC. Translating it yields CASSSQITESYEQYF.

The chain has TRBV14 and TRBJ2-3, with D perhaps TRBD1 (6 bases). The V end lost 0 bases, the J end lost 0 bases, and 16 bases lay between the germline ends. CDR1 and CDR2 (germline): SGHDN, FVKESK. This CDR3 is 18 amino acids long. The DNA of the CDR3 is TGTGCCAGCAGCCAAGATGGAACCCAGGGGAGTAGCACAGATACGCAGTATTTT. Protein sequence: CASSQDGTQGSSTDTQYF.

This sequence joins TRBV5-1 and TRBJ1-2; TRBD1 matches at 8 bases. V was clipped by 0 bases and J by 6 bases; unmatched bases: 4. CDR3 length: 14 amino acids. The germline V gene encodes CDR1 SGHRS and CDR2 YFSETQ. The CDR3 spells CASSLEAGGNGYTF. CDR3 in DNA: TGCGCCAGCAGCTTGGAGGCAGGGGGCAATGGCTACACCTTC.

The rearrangement uses TRBV28 and TRBJ1-2, with D uncertain. Trimming shortened V by 11 bases and J by 3 bases, and 10 bases separated the two germline ends. The length of the CDR3 is 11 residues. CDR1 MDHEN and CDR2 SYDVKM come from the germline V gene. The CDR3 loop is CAGQDDYGYTF. Here the CDR3 DNA reads TGTGCCGGGCAGGATGACTATGGCTACACCTTC.